The TCR beta chain under discussion was sequenced for a study of blood T cell repertoires in COVID-19. Sequencing used immunoSEQ multiplex PCR; TCRdb keeps in-frame clones, though not all of them. Among a few hundred thousand clones listed, approximately 84% were seen once. The CDR3 extends over 15 amino acids. CDR1 is SGHRS, CDR2 YFSETQ, per germline. V was pared by 0 bases and J by 5 bases, with 14 bases between. The source is a woman in her forties or fifties who had been exposed to COVID-19. The rearrangement uses TRBV5-1 and TRBJ1-2, with a tentative D call TRBD1 (5 bases). What was sequenced was PBMCs or T cells enriched from blood (not recorded which). The CDR3 loop is CASSLAGTGDYGYTF. The CDR3 DNA follows: TGCGCCAGCAGCTTGGCCGGGACGGGGGATTATGGCTACACCTTC.